This T cell receptor (beta chain) was profiled in a study of PD-L1 blockade in urothelial cancer. Whole-study context: Typically, measured as a median, blood samples had over 120,000 T cells.

Germline CDR1 is SGHRS and CDR2 is YFSETQ. V was trimmed by 4 bases and J by 5 bases, leaving 12 bases between them. The CDR3 has 14 residues. Clones were read by immunoSEQ multiplex PCR, and TCRdb kept only the in-frame ones, dropping some. The sample holds more than 75,000 clones; roughly 84% are singletons and the top ten take 2% to 2.5%. Specified time point: pretreatment peripheral blood. The chain joins TRBV5-1 to TRBJ2-2; the D gene is possibly TRBD1 (6 bases). The sample here was PBMCs, taken around atezolizumab (anti-PD-L1) treatment. The source of this sequence is a man aged 60 to 75 with urothelial cancer. CDR3 in amino acids: CASSEPQGTGELFF. CDR3 DNA: TGCGCCAGCAGCGAACCACAGGGAACCGGGGAGCTGTTTTTT.